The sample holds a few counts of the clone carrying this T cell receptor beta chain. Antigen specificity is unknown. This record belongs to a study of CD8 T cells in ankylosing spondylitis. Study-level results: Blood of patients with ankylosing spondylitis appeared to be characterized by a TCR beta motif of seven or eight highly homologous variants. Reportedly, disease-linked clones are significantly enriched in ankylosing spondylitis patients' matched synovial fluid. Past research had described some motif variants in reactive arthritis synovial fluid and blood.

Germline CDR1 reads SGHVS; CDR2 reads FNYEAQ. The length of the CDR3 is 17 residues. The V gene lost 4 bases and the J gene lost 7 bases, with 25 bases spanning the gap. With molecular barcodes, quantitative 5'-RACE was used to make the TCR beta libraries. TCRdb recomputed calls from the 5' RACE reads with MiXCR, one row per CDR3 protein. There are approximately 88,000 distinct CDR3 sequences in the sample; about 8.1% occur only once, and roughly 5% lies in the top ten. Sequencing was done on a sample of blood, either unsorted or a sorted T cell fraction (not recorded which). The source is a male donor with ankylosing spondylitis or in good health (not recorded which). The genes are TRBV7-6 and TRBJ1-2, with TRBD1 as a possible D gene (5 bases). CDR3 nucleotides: TGTGCCAGCAGCTCCGCCCCGGCAGGGCCTATGCTCCCTGGCTACACCTTC. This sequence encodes CASSSAPAGPMLPGYTF. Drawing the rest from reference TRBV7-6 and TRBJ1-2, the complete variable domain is GAGVSQSPRYKVTKRGQDVALRCDPISGHVSLYWYRQALGQGPEFLTYFNYEAQQDKSGLPNDRFSAERPEGSISTLTIQRTEQRDSAMYRCASSSAPAGPMLPGYTFGSGTRLTVV.